This T cell receptor beta chain was identified in a study of CD8+ T cells in alopecia areata. Turning to the study itself: In an open-label trial, patients got 5 to 10 mg tofacitinib twice daily.

Following extraction, RNA underwent reverse transcription to cDNA, which served as the sequencing template. TCRdb keeps only in-frame clones here, not all; method: immunoSEQ multiplex PCR. The table shows 190,000 or so clones, with around three fifths occurring only once. Regarding treatment: oral pan-JAK inhibitor, 5-10 mg twice daily. The CDR3 is 14 amino acids. The germline CDR1 and CDR2 sequences are MGHRA and YSYEKL. The ends were cut back, 1 base at V and 5 bases at J, with 9 bases in the middle. The origin of this receptor is a human donor with alopecia areata. The chain uses TRBV4-1 and TRBJ2-4; D not resolved. The material sequenced was CD8+ T cells sorted from blood, taken at week 24, from a patient treated with tofacitinib. CDR3 nucleotide sequence: TGCGCCAGCAGCCAAGTGCAGCAAGAAAACATTCAGTACTTC. Its translation: CASSQVQQENIQYF.